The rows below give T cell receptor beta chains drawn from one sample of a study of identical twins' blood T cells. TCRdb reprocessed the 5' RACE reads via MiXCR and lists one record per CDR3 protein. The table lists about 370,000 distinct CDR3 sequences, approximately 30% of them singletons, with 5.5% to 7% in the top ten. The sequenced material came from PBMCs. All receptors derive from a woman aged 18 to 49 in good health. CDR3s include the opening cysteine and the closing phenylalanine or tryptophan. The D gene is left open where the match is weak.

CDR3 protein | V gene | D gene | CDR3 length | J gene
CSARDQKQGSYNEQFF | TRBV20-1 | NA | 16 | TRBJ2-1
CAISEPSAGELFF | TRBV10-3 | NA | 13 | TRBJ2-2
CASSVGGNSYEQYF | TRBV9 | NA | 14 | TRBJ2-7
CSARDPGFTDTQYF | TRBV20-1 | NA | 14 | TRBJ2-3
CASSYSGELTDTQYF | TRBV6-2/TRBV6-3 | NA | 15 | TRBJ2-3
CANSYPGQPFYGYTF | TRBV6-5 | NA | 15 | TRBJ1-2
CASSQDTARPYGYTF | TRBV14 | NA | 15 | TRBJ1-2
CASSPTYRGNTF | TRBV28 | TRBD1 | 12 | TRBJ1-2
CASSGRQHGSAFF | TRBV6-5 | NA | 13 | TRBJ1-1
CASSQQTSRYEQYF | TRBV12-3/TRBV12-4 | TRBD2 | 14 | TRBJ2-7
CASSLAPSGSYNEQFF | TRBV5-1 | NA | 16 | TRBJ2-1
CASSFSQGNEQFF | TRBV5-1 | NA | 13 | TRBJ2-1
CAGSWVGATNEKLFF | TRBV27 | NA | 15 | TRBJ1-4
CASSQDLGPLAGVAYEQFF | TRBV14 | TRBD2 | 19 | TRBJ2-1
CASSLAKDTQYF | TRBV3-1 | NA | 12 | TRBJ2-3
CASSQVGSNQPQHF | TRBV4-3 | NA | 14 | TRBJ1-5
CAISERTGGRQPQHF | TRBV10-3 | TRBD1 | 15 | TRBJ1-5